Each of the 26 T cell receptor beta chains below was sequenced from the same sample in a study of identical twins. Each CDR3 protein is one row after TCRdb ran MiXCR on the 5' RACE reads. The sample has 450,000 to 650,000 distinct CDR3 sequences, 9% to 10% seen once; the top ten hold roughly 3%. This same sample was also taken into another study, of yellow fever vaccine responses in identical twins.

The material sequenced was PBMCs. The receptors originated from a woman younger than 35 in good health.

The sample holds a few counts of this clonotype. This chain links TRBV12-3 or TRBV12-4 with TRBJ2-6; D gene unclear. V was shortened by 5 bases and J by 5 bases, with 13 bases between the two germline ends. This CDR3 spans 15 amino acids. The CDR3: CASSGDSTWANVLTF. CDR3 bases: TGTGCCAGCAGTGGCGACTCGACCTGGGCCAACGTCCTGACTTTC.

This clonotype turned up a few times. This chain links TRBV20-1 with TRBJ2-1; 13 nucleotides match TRBD2. V gave up 6 bases and J gave up 10 bases; unmatched junction bases: 6. The CDR3 length is 13 residues. CDR1 is DFQATT, CDR2 SNEGSKA, per germline (reference sequence). CDR3 coding DNA: TGCAGTGCCCTCCCGGGACTAGCGGGAGAGCAGTTCTTC. The encoded protein is CSALPGLAGEQFF.

There are many counts of this clonotype. DNA of the CDR3: TGCGCCAGCAGCTGGGGACTAGCGGGAGGTGCGAACACCGGGGAGCTGTTTTTT. It specifies CASSWGLAGGANTGELFF. The gene calls are TRBV5-1 and TRBJ2-2; 15 bases align to TRBD2. The length of the CDR3 is 18 residues. Germline-derived CDR1 and CDR2 are SGHRS and YFSETQ. The J segment lost 0 bases and the V segment lost 3 bases, leaving 3 bases of the junction unmatched.

The gene calls are TRBV7-2 and TRBJ2-7; D tentatively reads TRBD1 or TRBD2 (5 bases each). Germline-derived CDR1 and CDR2 are SGHTA and FQGNSA. The ends were cut back, 5 bases at V and 6 bases at J, with 20 bases in the middle. The CDR3 has 15 amino acids. For the CDR3, the DNA is TGTGCCAGCAGCCTGGTTGGGGGTCGAAGTAGCGAGCAGTACTTC. Translated: CASSLVGGRSSEQYF.

The chain employs TRBV13 and TRBJ2-1, with TRBD1 identical over 8 bases. The J segment lost 6 bases and the V segment lost 5 bases, leaving 6 bases of the junction unmatched. Germline V gives CDR1 PRHDT, CDR2 FYEKMQ (reference sequence). The CDR3 consists of 14 residues. CDR3 in amino acids: CASSTRQGFNEQFF. The CDR3 DNA sequence: TGTGCCAGCAGCACTAGACAGGGGTTCAATGAGCAGTTCTTC.

This chain links TRBV29-1 with TRBJ2-4, with 8 bases matching TRBD1. Germline lookup yields CDR1 SQVTM and CDR2 ANQGSEA. This CDR3 spans 11 amino acids. The V segment lost 3 bases and the J segment 14 bases; nucleotides outside the gene matches: 6. CDR3 sequence: CSVDTGQGEYF. CDR3 in DNA: TGCAGCGTTGACACTGGACAGGGAGAGTACTTC.

This clonotype was observed at least ten times. The V and J genes are TRBV7-9 and TRBJ2-7; D perhaps matches TRBD1 (6 bases). V was clipped by 2 bases and J by 6 bases, with 11 bases between them. There are 13 residues in the CDR3. Germline CDR1 and CDR2: SEHNR and FQNEAQ (reference sequence). The CDR3 spells CASSLTGMGEQYF. The CDR3, as DNA: TGTGCCAGCAGCTTAACAGGGATGGGCGAGCAGTACTTC.

The table lists this clonotype with many counts. This rearrangement joins TRBV12-3 or TRBV12-4 to TRBJ2-7; 8 bases line up with TRBD1. V shed 2 bases and J 3 bases; nucleotides not matched to a gene: 6. The CDR3 covers 15 residues. The CDR3 reads CASSLNVGQGYEQYF. In DNA form, the CDR3 reads TGTGCCAGCAGTTTAAACGTTGGACAGGGCTACGAGCAGTACTTC.

This clonotype occurred many times. V usage is TRBV20-1 and J usage is TRBJ1-4; 7 bases map to TRBD1. V trimming: 6 bases; J trimming: 5 bases; junction bases outside the gene matches: 9. Germline V gene lookup returns CDR1 DFQATT and CDR2 SNEGSKA (reference sequence). This CDR3 comprises 14 residues. In nucleotides, the CDR3 is TGCAGTGCAAACCCGGGACAGATGAATGAAAAACTGTTTTTT. Amino acid sequence: CSANPGQMNEKLFF.

This clonotype was observed a handful of times. The chain links TRBV7-2 to TRBJ2-2, with D uncertain. The germline V and J ends were trimmed by 0 bases and 2 bases, with 4 bases remaining between them. The V gene's germline CDR1 is SGHTA and CDR2 FQGNSA. The CDR3 totals 14 residues. CDR3 loop: CASSLAINTGELFF. The CDR3 DNA follows: TGTGCCAGCAGCTTAGCGATAAACACCGGGGAGCTGTTTTTT.

This clonotype was seen a handful of times. The V call is TRBV20-1, the J call TRBJ2-1; 11 bases align to TRBD2. The V gene end was trimmed by 5 bases and the J gene end by 5 bases; junction bases not matched to a gene: 8. Germline V CDR1 and CDR2: DFQATT, SNEGSKA (reference sequence). The CDR3 covers 15 residues. DNA for the CDR3: TGCAGTGCTCCTTACTTAGCGGGAGGGGACAATGAGCAGTTCTTC. It encodes CSAPYLAGGDNEQFF.

The table lists this clonotype with a few counts. The J gene is TRBJ2-1, the V gene TRBV20-1; tentatively, D is TRBD1 (5 bases). The CDR3 contains 14 residues. Germline loops: CDR1 DFQATT, CDR2 SNEGSKA (reference sequence). Trimming pared 0 bases from V and 5 bases from J, leaving 11 bases between. The CDR3 loop reads CSARDRAGHNEQFF. CDR3 nucleotides: TGCAGTGCTAGAGACAGGGCTGGGCACAATGAGCAGTTCTTC.

This clonotype was seen many times. V is TRBV7-9 and J is TRBJ2-1; tentatively, D is TRBD1 (5 bases). Trimming left V 4 bases short and J 2 bases short, with 12 bases between. The V gene's germline CDR1 is SEHNR and CDR2 FQNEAQ (reference sequence). The CDR3 runs 15 residues. The chain's CDR3 is CASSSQGFTYNEQFF. CDR3 nucleotide sequence: TGTGCCAGCAGCTCCCAGGGTTTCACCTACAATGAGCAGTTCTTC.

The chain has TRBV29-1 and TRBJ1-2, with D possibly TRBD1 on 5 matching bases. Germline assignment: CDR1 SQVTM and CDR2 ANQGSEA. The CDR3 loop spans 11 amino acids. Trimming stripped 7 bases from V and 9 bases from J, with 15 bases between. CDR3 bases: TGCAGCGGGGAGAGGGGTACAAGCTACACCTTC. Its translation: CSGERGTSYTF. Complete variable domain (other parts from reference TRBV29-1 and TRBJ1-2): SAVISQKPSRDICQRGTSLTIQCQVDSQVTMMFWYRQQPGQSLTLIATANQGSEATYESGFVIDKFPISRPNLTFSTLTVSNMSPEDSSIYLCSGERGTSYTFGSGTRLTVV.

This clonotype was found a few times. The chain carries TRBV11-2 and TRBJ2-1; a possible D gene is TRBD1 (5 bases). This CDR3 has 12 amino acids. Deletions cut 0 bases from V and 11 bases from J, with 8 bases between. CDR1 and CDR2 (germline): SGHAT, FQNNGV. The CDR3 nucleotides are TGTGCCAGCAGCTTAGAGCAGGGTAAGCAGTTCTTC. It codes for CASSLEQGKQFF.

Remarks on this clonotype: A read error may produce the germline difference seen at one junction end. The chain joins TRBV12-3 or TRBV12-4 to TRBJ2-3, with 8 bases lining up with TRBD1. CDR3 size: 18 residues. CDR3 DNA sequence: TGTGCCAGCTGTTTCCCTCATGGACAGGGTCCCCGAGGAGATACGCAGTATTTT. Protein: CASCFPHGQGPRGDTQYF.

This clonotype was counted many times. J is TRBJ2-3 and V is TRBV5-1, with D unresolved. V was shortened by 2 bases and J by 2 bases, with 15 bases between the two germline ends. This CDR3 has 16 amino acids. Germline CDR1 SGHRS, CDR2 YFSETQ. CDR3 nucleotides: TGCGCCAGCAGCTTAACGGGCAGGAGAGACACAGATACGCAGTATTTT. As protein: CASSLTGRRDTDTQYF.

This clonotype was counted between two and nine times. This chain connects TRBV4-3 to TRBJ2-7, with 9 bases lining up with TRBD2. The CDR3 consists of 16 residues. V was pared by 0 bases and J by 6 bases, with 9 bases of the junction left unmatched. Germline assignment: CDR1 LGHNA and CDR2 YSLEER. The CDR3 DNA reads TGCGCCAGCAGCCAAGATGTGGGTAGCGGGAGTACCGAGCAGTACTTC. It encodes CASSQDVGSGSTEQYF.

The J gene is TRBJ2-2, the V gene TRBV15; D is uncertain. The germline gives CDR1 LNHNV, CDR2 YYDKDF (reference sequence). CDR3 length: 14 residues. Trimming removed 0 bases from V and 1 base from J, with 3 bases in between. CDR3 region: CATSRDRNTGELFF. In DNA form, the CDR3 reads TGTGCCACCAGCAGAGACAGGAACACCGGGGAGCTGTTTTTT.

This clonotype was detected many times. The chain employs TRBV20-1 and TRBJ1-5; TRBD1 matches at 8 bases. Germline lookup yields CDR1 DFQATT and CDR2 SNEGSKA (reference sequence). After removal of 0 bases from V and 3 bases from J, the junction contained 4 bases not matched to a gene. This CDR3 region has 15 residues. The CDR3 loop is CSARDPTGDNQPQHF. CDR3 coding DNA: TGCAGTGCTAGAGACCCGACAGGGGACAATCAGCCCCAGCATTTT.

This clonotype was counted at least ten times. The CDR3 loop reads CASSPGLLTFYGYTF. CDR3 in DNA: TGTGCCAGCAGCCCGGGCCTCTTGACCTTCTATGGCTACACCTTC. The J gene is TRBJ1-2, the V gene TRBV3-1; D ambiguous. Looked up from germline, CDR1 is LGHDT and CDR2 is YNNKEL (reference sequence). The CDR3 totals 15 residues. V was pared by 4 bases and J by 4 bases, with 16 bases between.

This clonotype showed up just a few times. The chain has TRBV5-6 and TRBJ2-1, with D possibly called TRBD1 or TRBD2 (6 bases each). The length of the CDR3 is 13 residues. Germline V gene data show CDR1 as SGHDT and CDR2 as YYEEEE. Trimming cost V 0 bases and J 8 bases, with 9 bases left between them. The CDR3 coding sequence is TGTGCCAGCAGCTTGGAGGGGGGCTATGAGCAGTTCTTC. Amino acid sequence: CASSLEGGYEQFF. The full variable domain, with the rest looked up from reference TRBV5-6 and TRBJ2-1, is DAGVTQSPTHLIKTRGQQVTLRCSPKSGHDTVSWYQQALGQGPQFIFQYYEEEERQRGNFPDRFSGHQFPNYSSELNVNALLLGDSALYLCASSLEGGYEQFFGPGTRLTVL.

This clonotype was detected many times. This sequence joins TRBV6-4 and TRBJ2-3, with unresolved D. Germline V lookup: CDR1 MRHNA, CDR2 SNTAGT. The CDR3 has 14 residues. Trimming took 0 bases from V and 5 from J, leaving 9 bases between them. This chain's CDR3 is CASSDSVLQDTQYF. The CDR3 DNA is TGTGCCAGCAGTGACTCCGTACTTCAAGATACGCAGTATTTT.

In its sample, this clonotype ranks as large. The CDR3 reads CASSSPIAGQSSYEQYF. The CDR3, as DNA: TGTGCCAGCAGTTCCCCCATAGCGGGACAAAGCTCCTACGAGCAGTACTTC. The chain couples TRBV28 to TRBJ2-7, with TRBD2 matching 8 bases. There are 17 residues in the CDR3. The junction had 11 bases not matched to a gene; V was cut back by 4 bases and J by 0 bases. CDR1 is MDHEN and CDR2 is SYDVKM in the germline V gene.

This clonotype was seen ten or more times. This chain connects TRBV9 to TRBJ2-2; D is uncertain. Germline values: CDR1 SGDLS, CDR2 YYNGEE. This CDR3 spans 16 amino acids. V was clipped by 0 bases and J by 3 bases, with 12 bases between them. Written as DNA, the CDR3 is TGTGCCAGCAGCGTAGGAGACCAGTCGCACACCGGGGAGCTGTTTTTT. This gives the protein CASSVGDQSHTGELFF.

This clonotype was seen once. The V gene is TRBV4-2, the J gene TRBJ2-7; 10 bases fit TRBD2. CDR1 is LGHNA and CDR2 is YNFKEQ in the germline V gene. The CDR3 spans 18 residues. Unmatched junction bases numbered 14, after V lost 4 bases and J lost 2 bases. In nucleotides, the CDR3 is TGTGCCAGCAGCCCCTGGGGACTAGCGCACACCTTTACCTACGAGCAGTACTTC. Translating gives CASSPWGLAHTFTYEQYF.